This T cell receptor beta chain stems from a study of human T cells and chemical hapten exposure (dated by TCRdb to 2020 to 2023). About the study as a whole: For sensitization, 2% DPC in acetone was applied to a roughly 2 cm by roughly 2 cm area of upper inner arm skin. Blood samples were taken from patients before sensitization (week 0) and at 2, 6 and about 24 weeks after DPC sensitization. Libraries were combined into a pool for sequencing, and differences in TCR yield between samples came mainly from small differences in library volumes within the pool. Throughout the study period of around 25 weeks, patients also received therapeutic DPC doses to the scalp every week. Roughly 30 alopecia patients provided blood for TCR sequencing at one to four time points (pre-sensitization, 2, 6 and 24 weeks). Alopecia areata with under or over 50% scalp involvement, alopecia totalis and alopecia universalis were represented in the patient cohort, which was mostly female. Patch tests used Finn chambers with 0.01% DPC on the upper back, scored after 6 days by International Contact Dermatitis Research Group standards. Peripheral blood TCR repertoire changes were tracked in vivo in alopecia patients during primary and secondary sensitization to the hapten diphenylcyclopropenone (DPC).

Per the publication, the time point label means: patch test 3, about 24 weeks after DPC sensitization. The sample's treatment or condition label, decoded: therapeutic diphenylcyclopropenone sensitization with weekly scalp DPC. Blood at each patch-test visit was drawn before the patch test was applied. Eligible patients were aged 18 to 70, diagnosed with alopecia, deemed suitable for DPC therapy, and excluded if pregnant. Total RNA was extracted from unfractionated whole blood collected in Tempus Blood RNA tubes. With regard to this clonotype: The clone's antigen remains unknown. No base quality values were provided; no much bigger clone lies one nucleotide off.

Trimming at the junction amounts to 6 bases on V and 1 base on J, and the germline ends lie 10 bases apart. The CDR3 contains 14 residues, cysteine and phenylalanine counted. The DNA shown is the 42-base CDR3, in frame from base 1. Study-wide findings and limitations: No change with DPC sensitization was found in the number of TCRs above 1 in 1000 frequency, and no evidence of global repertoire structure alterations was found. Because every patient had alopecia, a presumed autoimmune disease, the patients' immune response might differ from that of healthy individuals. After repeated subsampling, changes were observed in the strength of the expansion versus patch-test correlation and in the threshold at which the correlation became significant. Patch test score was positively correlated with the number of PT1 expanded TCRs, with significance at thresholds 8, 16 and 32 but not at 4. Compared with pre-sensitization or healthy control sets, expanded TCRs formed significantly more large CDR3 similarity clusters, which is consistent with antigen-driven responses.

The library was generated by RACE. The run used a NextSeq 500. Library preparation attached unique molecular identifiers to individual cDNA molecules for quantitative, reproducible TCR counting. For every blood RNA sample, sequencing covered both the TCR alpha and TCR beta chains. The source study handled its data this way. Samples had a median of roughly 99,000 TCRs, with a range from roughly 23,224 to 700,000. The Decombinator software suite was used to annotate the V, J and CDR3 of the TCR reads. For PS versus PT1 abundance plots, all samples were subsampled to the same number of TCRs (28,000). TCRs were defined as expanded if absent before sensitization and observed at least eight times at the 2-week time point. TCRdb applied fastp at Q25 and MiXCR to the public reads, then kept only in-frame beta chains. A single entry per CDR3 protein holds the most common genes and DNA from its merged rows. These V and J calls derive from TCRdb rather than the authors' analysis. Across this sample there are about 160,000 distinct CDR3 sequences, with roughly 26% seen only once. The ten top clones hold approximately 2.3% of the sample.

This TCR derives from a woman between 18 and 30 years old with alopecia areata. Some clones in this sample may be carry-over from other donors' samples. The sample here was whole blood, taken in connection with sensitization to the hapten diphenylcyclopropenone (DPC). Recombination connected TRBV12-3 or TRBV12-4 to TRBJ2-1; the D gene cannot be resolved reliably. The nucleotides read TGTGCCAGCAGAATAGACCGGTCCTACAATGAGCAGTTCTTC. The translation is CASRIDRSYNEQFF.